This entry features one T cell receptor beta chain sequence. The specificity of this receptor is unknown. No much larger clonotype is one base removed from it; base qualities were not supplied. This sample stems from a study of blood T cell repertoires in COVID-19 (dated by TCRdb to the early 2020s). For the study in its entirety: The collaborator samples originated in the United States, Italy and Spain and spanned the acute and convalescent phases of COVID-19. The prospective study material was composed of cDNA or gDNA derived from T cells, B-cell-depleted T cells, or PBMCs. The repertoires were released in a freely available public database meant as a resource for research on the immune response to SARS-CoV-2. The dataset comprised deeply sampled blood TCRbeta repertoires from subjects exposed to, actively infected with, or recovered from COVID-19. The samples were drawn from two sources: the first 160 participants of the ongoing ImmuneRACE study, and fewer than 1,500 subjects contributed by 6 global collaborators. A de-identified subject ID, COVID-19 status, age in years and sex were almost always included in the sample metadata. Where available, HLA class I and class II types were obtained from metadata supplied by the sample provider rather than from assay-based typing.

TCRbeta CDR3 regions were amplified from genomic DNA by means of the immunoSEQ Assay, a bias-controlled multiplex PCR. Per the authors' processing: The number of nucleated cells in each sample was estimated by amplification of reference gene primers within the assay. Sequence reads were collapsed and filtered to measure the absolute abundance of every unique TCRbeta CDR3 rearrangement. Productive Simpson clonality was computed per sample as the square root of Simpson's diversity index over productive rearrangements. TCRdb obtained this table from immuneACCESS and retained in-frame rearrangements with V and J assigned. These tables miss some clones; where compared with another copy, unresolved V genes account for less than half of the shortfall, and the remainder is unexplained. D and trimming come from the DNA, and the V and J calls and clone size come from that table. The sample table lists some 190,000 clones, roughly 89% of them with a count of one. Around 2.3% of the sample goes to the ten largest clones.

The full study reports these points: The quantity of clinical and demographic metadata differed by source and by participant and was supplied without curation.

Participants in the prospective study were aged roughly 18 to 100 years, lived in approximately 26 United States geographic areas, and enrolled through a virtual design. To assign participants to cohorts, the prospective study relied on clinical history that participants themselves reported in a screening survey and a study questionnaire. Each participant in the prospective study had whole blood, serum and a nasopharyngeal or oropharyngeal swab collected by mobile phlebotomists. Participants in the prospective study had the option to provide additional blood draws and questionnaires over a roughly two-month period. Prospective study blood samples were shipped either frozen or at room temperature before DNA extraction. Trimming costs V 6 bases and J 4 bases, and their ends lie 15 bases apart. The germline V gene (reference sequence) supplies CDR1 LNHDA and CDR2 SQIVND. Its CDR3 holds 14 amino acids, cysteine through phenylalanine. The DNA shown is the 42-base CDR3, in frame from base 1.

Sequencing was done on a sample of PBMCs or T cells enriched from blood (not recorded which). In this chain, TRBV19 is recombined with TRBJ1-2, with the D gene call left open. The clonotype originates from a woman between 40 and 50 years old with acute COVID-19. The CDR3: CASRPSTGAYGYTF. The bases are TGTGCCAGTAGACCTTCAACTGGAGCCTATGGCTACACCTTC.